This paragraph covers one T cell receptor beta chain sequence. These data belong to a study of blood T cell repertoires in COVID-19. As for the study in general: Acute and convalescent COVID-19 specimens originated in the United States, Italy and Spain. PBMCs, B-cell-depleted T cells, or T cells were the source of the cDNA or gDNA that made up the material.

Sequenced by immunoSEQ multiplex PCR; TCRdb stores in-frame clones only, minus some. This table has around 310,000 clones, under 90% appearing once. The receptor was isolated from a woman aged 25 to 39 who had recovered from COVID-19. The sequenced sample was PBMCs or T cells enriched from blood (not recorded which).

The CDR3 bases are TGTGCCAGCTCACCACAAAGGGGACACAGATACATGAACACTGAAGCTTTCTTT. It yields the protein CASSPQRGHRYMNTEAFF. The V and J genes are TRBV18 and TRBJ1-1; tentative D call: TRBD1 (6 bases). CDR3 length: 18 amino acids. From germline, CDR1 is KGHSH and CDR2 LQKENI. V gave up 1 base and J gave up 0 bases, with 18 bases separating them.